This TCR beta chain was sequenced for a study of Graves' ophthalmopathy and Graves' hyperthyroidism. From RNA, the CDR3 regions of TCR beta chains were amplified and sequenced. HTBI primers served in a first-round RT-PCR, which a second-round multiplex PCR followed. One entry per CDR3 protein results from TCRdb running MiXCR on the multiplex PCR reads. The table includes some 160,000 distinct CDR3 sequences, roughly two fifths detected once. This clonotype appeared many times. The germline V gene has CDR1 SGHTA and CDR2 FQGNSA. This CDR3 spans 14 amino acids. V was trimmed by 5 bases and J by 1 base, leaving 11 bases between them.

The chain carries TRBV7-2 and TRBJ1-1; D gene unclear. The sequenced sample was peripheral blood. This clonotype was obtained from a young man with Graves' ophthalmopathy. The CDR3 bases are TGTGCCAGCAGCCCCTACAGAACGAACACTGAAGCTTTCTTT. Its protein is CASSPYRTNTEAFF.